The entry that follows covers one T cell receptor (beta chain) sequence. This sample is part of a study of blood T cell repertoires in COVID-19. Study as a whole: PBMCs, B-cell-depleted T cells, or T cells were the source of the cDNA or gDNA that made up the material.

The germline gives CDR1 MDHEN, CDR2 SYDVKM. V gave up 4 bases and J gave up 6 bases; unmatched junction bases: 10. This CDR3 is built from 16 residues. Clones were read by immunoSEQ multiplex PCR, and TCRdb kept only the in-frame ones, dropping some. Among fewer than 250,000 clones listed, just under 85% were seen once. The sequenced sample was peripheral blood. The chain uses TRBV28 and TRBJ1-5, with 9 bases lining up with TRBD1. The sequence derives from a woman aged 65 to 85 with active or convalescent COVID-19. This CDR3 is CASSSPGQGFLQPQHF. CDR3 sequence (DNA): TGTGCCAGCAGTTCCCCGGGACAGGGATTCCTTCAGCCCCAGCATTTT.